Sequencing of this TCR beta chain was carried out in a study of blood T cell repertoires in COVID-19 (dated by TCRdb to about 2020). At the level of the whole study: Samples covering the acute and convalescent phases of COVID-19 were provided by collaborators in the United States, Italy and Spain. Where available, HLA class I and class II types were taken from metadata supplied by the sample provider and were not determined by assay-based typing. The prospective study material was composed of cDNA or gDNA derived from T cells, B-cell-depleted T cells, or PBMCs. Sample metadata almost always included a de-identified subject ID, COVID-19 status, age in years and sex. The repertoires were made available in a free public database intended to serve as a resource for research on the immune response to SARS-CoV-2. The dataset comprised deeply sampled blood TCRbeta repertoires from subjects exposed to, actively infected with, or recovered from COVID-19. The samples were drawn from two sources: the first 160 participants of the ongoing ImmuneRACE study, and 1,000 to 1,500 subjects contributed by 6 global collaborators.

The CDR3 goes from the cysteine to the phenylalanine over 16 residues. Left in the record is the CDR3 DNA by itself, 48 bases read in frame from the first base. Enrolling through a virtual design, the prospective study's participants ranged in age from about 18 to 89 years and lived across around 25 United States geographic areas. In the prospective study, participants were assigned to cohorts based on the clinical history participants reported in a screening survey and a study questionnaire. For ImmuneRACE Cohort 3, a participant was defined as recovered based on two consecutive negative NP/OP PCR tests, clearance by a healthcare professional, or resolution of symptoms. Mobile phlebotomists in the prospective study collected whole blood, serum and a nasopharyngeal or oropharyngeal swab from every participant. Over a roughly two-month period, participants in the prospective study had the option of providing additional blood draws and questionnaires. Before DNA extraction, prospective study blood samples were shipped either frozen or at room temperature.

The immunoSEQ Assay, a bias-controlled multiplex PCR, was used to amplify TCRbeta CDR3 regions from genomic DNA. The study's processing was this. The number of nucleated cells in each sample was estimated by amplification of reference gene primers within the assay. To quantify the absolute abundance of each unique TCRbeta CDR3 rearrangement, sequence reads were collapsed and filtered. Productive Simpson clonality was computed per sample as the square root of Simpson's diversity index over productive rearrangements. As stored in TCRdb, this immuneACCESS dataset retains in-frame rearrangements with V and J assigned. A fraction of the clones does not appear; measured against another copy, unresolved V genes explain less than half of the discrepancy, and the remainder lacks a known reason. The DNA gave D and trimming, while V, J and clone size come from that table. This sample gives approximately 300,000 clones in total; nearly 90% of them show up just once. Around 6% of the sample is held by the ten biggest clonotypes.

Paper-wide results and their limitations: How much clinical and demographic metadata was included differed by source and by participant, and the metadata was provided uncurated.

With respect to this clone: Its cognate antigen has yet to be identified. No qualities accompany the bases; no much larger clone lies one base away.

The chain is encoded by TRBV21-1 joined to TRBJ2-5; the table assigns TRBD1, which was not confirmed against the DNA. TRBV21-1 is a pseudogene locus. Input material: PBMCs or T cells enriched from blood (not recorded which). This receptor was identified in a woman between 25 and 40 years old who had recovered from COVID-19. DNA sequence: TGTGCCAGCAGCAAAACCCGGGGACAGACCCAAGAGACCCAGTACTTC. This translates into CASSKTRGQTQETQYF.